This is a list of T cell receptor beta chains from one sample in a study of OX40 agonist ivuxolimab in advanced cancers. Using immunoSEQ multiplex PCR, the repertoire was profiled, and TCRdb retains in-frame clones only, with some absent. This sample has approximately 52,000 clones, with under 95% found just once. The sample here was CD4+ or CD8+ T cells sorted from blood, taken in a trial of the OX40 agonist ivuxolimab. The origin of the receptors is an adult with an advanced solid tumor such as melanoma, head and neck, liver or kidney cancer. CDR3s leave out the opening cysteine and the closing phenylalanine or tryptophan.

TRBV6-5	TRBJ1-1	ASSLIHQMNTEAF
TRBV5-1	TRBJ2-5	ASSSPRIGQETQY
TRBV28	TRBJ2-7	ASSTDGLSSYEQY
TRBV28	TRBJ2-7	ASSPPARYEQY
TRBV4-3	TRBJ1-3	ASSQDEGTGPGNTIY
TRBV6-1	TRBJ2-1	ASRETTLSYNEQF
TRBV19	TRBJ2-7	ASTTVWGADEQY
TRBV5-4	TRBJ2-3	ASSLKGEDLTDTQY
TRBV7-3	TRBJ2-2	ASSRGLGTGELF
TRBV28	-	ASSLKEGFMYEQY
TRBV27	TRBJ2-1	AAQSGLAPNYNEQF
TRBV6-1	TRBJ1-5	ASSVGGLDNQPQH
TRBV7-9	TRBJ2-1	ASSLDGRGNEQF
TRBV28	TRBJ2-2	ASSSLAGRAGELF
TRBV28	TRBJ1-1	ASSLPLGQENTEAF
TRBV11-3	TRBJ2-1	ASSLPDGSYNEQF
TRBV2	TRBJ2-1	ARRSQTSGSINEQF
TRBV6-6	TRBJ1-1	ATSGAGMNTEAF
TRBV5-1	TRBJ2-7	ASSPAGTGDYEQY
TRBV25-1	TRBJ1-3	ASSDRSSGNTIY
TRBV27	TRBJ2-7	ASSTQTSAPSYEQY
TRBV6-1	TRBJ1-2	ASSEVQGAAVRYT
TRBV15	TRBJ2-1	ATSREIYVTSAYNEQF
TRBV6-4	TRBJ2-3	ASSDTHSGVGRTDTQY
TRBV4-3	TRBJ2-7	ASSQEPAGVYYEQY
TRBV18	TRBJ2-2	ASSHDFAPSTGELF
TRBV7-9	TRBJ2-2	ASSSSGIGELF
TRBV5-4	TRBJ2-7	ASSPGGTGTYEQY
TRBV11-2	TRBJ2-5	ASSFRTPKAGVGETQY
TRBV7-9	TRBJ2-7	ASSNRDSYEQY
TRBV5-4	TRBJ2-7	ASSLQGGEQY
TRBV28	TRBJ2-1	ASSPWGLAGVQYYNEQF
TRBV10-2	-	ASSDMDKTYEQY
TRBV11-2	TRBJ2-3	ASSHSFTDTQY
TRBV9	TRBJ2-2	ASSAGTGGTGELF
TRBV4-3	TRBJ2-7	ASSQEKAGTSYEQY
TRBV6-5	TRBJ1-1	ASSYAGALTEAF
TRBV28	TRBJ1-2	ASLGTGSYGYT
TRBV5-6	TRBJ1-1	ASSFPDSPPTEAF
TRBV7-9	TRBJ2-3	ASSSLRLAVSTDTQY
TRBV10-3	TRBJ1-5	AISQDKYQPQH
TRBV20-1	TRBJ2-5	SAAKETQY
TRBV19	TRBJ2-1	ASSIGQGSNEQF
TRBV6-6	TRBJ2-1	ASSYSVWINEQF
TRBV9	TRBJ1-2	ASSVVAFGTDGYT
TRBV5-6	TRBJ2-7	ASSFAGAPYEQY
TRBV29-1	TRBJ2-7	SVRGQSTYEQY